The 23 T cell receptor beta chains below come from one sample, sequenced in a study of cytomegalovirus exposure and HLA in healthy donors. In the PCR, 60 Vbeta and 13 Jbeta primers were used. Sequencing was performed with immunoSEQ multiplex PCR; in TCRdb, only in-frame clones are kept and a portion is missing. The repertoire holds approximately 130,000 clones, 65% to 85% seen once, with just under 3% in the top ten. The sequencing input was PBMCs. The receptor source for this set is a woman in her thirties or forties in good health and CMV-seropositive.

The V gene is TRBV7-9, the J gene TRBJ2-3, with 10 bases aligning to TRBD1. The ends lost 5 bases at V and 6 bases at J; junction bases unmatched: 5. Germline-derived CDR1 and CDR2 are SEHNR and FQNEAQ (reference sequence). CDR3 length equals 14 residues. The CDR3 reads CASSRGQGLDTQYF. DNA of the CDR3: TGTGCCAGCAGCCGGGGACAGGGGTTGGATACGCAGTATTTT.

V gene TRBV9 combines with J gene TRBJ2-5, with D perhaps TRBD1 (6 bases). The V gene lost 4 bases and the J gene lost 3 bases, with 7 bases spanning the gap. Germline CDR1 is SGDLS and CDR2 is YYNGEE. The CDR3 consists of 12 residues. The CDR3 protein is CASSRTEETQYF. The CDR3 DNA is TGTGCCAGCAGCAGGACAGAAGAGACCCAGTACTTC.

This clone was found a few times. The chain is built from TRBV10-2 and TRBJ2-3; D gene uncertain. Germline V gives CDR1 WSHSY, CDR2 SAAADI. V was cut by 0 bases and J by 2 bases, with 9 bases left in between. CDR3 size: 15 residues. For the CDR3, the DNA is TGCGCCAGCAGTGAGTCGAGCAGGTTCACAGATACGCAGTATTTT. This translates into CASSESSRFTDTQYF.

This clone appeared a few times. V is TRBV7-3 and J is TRBJ1-1; 11 bases line up with TRBD1. Germline V gene sequence: CDR1 SGHTA, CDR2 FQGTGA. The CDR3 consists of 16 residues. V lost 5 bases, J lost 3 bases, and 8 bases stayed unmatched. The CDR3: CASSLPMGQGDTEAFF. In DNA form, the CDR3 reads TGTGCCAGCAGCCTCCCCATGGGACAGGGGGACACTGAAGCTTTCTTT. The full variable domain, with the rest looked up from reference TRBV7-3 and TRBJ1-1, is GAGVSQTPSNKVTEKGKYVELRCDPISGHTALYWYRQSLGQGPEFLIYFQGTGAADDSGLPNDRFFAVRPEGSVSTLKIQRTERGDSAVYLCASSLPMGQGDTEAFFGQGTRLTVV.

The rearrangement joins TRBV19 to TRBJ1-5; TRBD1 matches at 8 bases. Germline lookup yields CDR1 LNHDA and CDR2 SQIVND (reference sequence). Trimming removed 3 bases from V and 1 base from J; junction bases left unmatched: 2. The CDR3 contains 15 residues. The CDR3 DNA reads TGTGCCAGTAGTATCTGGGACAGGAGCAATCAGCCCCAGCATTTT. This codes for CASSIWDRSNQPQHF.

The rearrangement joins TRBV19 to TRBJ1-1; no clear D. V lost 0 bases and J lost 2, with 10 bases in between. Germline V gene data show CDR1 as LNHDA and CDR2 as SQIVND (reference sequence). The CDR3 has 15 residues. CDR3 residues: CASSIEPGFNTEAFF. The CDR3 DNA is TGTGCCAGTAGTATAGAACCGGGGTTTAACACTGAAGCTTTCTTT.

The CDR3 nucleotides read TGCGCCAGCAGCTCAGAGGGATATAGCAATCAGCCCCAGCATTTT. Translating it yields CASSSEGYSNQPQHF. The V call is TRBV5-1, the J call TRBJ1-5; D uncertain. Trimming shortened V by 3 bases and J by 0 bases, and 10 bases separated the two germline ends. Germline loops: CDR1 SGHRS, CDR2 YFSETQ. CDR3 length: 15 amino acids.

V and J are TRBV9 and TRBJ2-7; a weak D match, TRBD2 (5 bases). The V gene's germline CDR1 is SGDLS and CDR2 YYNGEE. This CDR3 is built from 15 residues. V lost 4 bases and J 5 bases, leaving 19 bases between the germline ends. The CDR3 nucleotides read TGTGCCAGCAGCCCGAGTGGTTCCGGGGTCCACGAGCAGTACTTC. Amino acid sequence: CASSPSGSGVHEQYF.

This clone has a handful of counts. The chain recombines TRBV6-1 with TRBJ1-1; TRBD1 matches 8 bases. Germline-derived CDR1 and CDR2 are MNHNS and SASEGT. J gave up 11 bases and V 2 bases, and 4 bases lay outside the gene matches. The CDR3 sequence is 12 residues long. CDR3 sequence reads: CASSEKPGGAFF. The DNA for the CDR3 is TGTGCCAGCAGTGAAAAACCAGGGGGCGCTTTCTTT.

The chain couples TRBV4-2 to TRBJ2-3; the D gene is possibly TRBD2 (6 bases). The germline V gene encodes CDR1 LGHNA and CDR2 YNFKEQ. The CDR3 is 18 amino acids. Deletions cut 4 bases from V and 0 bases from J, with 20 bases between. In DNA form, the CDR3 reads TGTGCCAGCAGCCGGGACGAGAAGGGCGGGATTAGCACAGATACGCAGTATTTT. Translating it yields CASSRDEKGGISTDTQYF.

J is TRBJ2-1 and V is TRBV7-9, with 9 positions matching TRBD2. The junction had 7 bases not matched to a gene; V was cut back by 4 bases and J by 6 bases. The CDR3 is 15 amino acids. Looked up from germline, CDR1 is SEHNR and CDR2 is FQNEAQ (reference sequence). The CDR3 protein is CASSSRAGGLNEQFF. CDR3 bases: TGTGCCAGCAGCTCCCGTGCGGGAGGGCTCAATGAGCAGTTCTTC.

This sequence joins TRBV19 and TRBJ2-7; 16 nucleotides agree with TRBD2. The CDR3 runs to 16 residues. Germline V lookup: CDR1 LNHDA, CDR2 SQIVND (reference sequence). Trimming removed 3 bases from V and 3 bases from J; junction bases left unmatched: 2. The CDR3 sequence is CASSMGLAGGIYEQYF. CDR3 DNA sequence: TGTGCCAGTAGTATGGGACTAGCGGGAGGGATCTACGAGCAGTACTTC. The complete variable domain, with remaining parts taken from reference TRBV19 and TRBJ2-7, reads DGGITQSPKYLFRKEGQNVTLSCEQNLNHDAMYWYRQDPGQGLRLIYYSQIVNDFQKGDIAEGYSVSREKKESFPLTVTSAQKNPTAFYLCASSMGLAGGIYEQYFGPGTRLTVT.

The chain uses TRBV11-2 and TRBJ2-5; perhaps TRBD2 as D (6 bases). Deletions cut 1 base from V and 4 bases from J, with 19 bases between. The CDR3 is 17 residues long. Germline CDR1 SGHAT, CDR2 FQNNGV. This chain's CDR3 is CASSLGFGDRRAETQYF. The CDR3 region has the DNA TGTGCCAGCAGCTTAGGATTTGGCGACCGGAGGGCAGAGACCCAGTACTTC.

As DNA, the CDR3 is TGTGCCAGCAGCTTGGGATTCCGGACAGATTACAATGAGCAGTTCTTC. This encodes CASSLGFRTDYNEQFF. This chain connects TRBV11-2 to TRBJ2-1; tentative D call: TRBD1 (6 bases). With 3 bases removed from V and 4 bases from J, the gap between germline ends came to 16 bases. The germline V gene has CDR1 SGHAT and CDR2 FQNNGV. The CDR3 has 16 residues. Supplemented by reference TRBV11-2 and TRBJ2-1, the full variable domain reads EAGVAQSPRYKIIEKRQSVAFWCNPISGHATLYWYQQILGQGPKLLIQFQNNGVVDDSQLPKDRFSAERLKGVDSTLKIQPAKLEDSAVYLCASSLGFRTDYNEQFFGPGTRLTVL.

Note on this clone: Other DNA sequences within the sample encode an identical CDR3. The gene calls are TRBV28 and TRBJ2-7, with no clear D. CDR3 size: 12 residues. Germline V lookup: CDR1 MDHEN, CDR2 SYDVKM. V shed 6 bases and J shed 0 bases, with 6 bases lying between them. In DNA, the CDR3 is TGTGCCAGCAGCCCTAGCTCCTACGAGCAGTACTTC. Encoded protein: CASSPSSYEQYF.

The CDR3 DNA reads as TGTGCCAGCGTGGGAGTAGCGGGGGGATTGGCCCAGTACTTC. Its protein is CASVGVAGGLAQYF. The chain uses TRBV6-1 and TRBJ2-5; TRBD2 aligns across 10 bases. Unmatched junction bases numbered 12, after V lost 8 bases and J lost 9 bases. Germline V gene sequence: CDR1 MNHNS, CDR2 SASEGT. The CDR3 has 14 residues.

The chain is built from TRBV7-9 and TRBJ1-2, with D uncertain. Germline CDR1 and CDR2: SEHNR and FQNEAQ (reference sequence). The germline V and J ends were trimmed by 5 bases and 2 bases, with 21 bases remaining between them. This CDR3 contains 17 residues. DNA of the CDR3: TGTGCCAGCAGCAATAGAGGGTCAGGAGTAAGGAACTATGGCTACACCTTC. It is translated as CASSNRGSGVRNYGYTF.

This clone occurred a few times. The gene calls are TRBV6-5 and TRBJ2-7, with a possible D match to TRBD1 (6 bases). Germline CDR1 and CDR2: MNHEY and SVGAGI. V dropped 2 bases and J dropped 0 bases, with 8 bases sitting between them. There are 14 residues in the CDR3. The CDR3 loop reads CASSYDRTSYEQYF. The CDR3 nucleotides are TGTGCCAGCAGTTACGACAGGACCTCCTACGAGCAGTACTTC.

The chain carries TRBV6-1 and TRBJ2-2; TRBD1 aligns across 8 bases. With 1 base clipped from V and 15 bases from J, the junction kept 4 bases outside the gene matches. Germline V gene data show CDR1 as MNHNS and CDR2 as SASEGT. This CDR3 region has 12 residues. The CDR3 region has the DNA TGTGCCAGCAGTGAAGGGACAGGGCGGTTGTTTTTT. It encodes CASSEGTGRLFF.

CDR3 coding DNA: TGTGCCAGCAGTTACTTCGGGGGACTGGACACTGAAGCTTTCTTT. Translating gives CASSYFGGLDTEAFF. This chain uses TRBV6-5 with TRBJ1-1, with D possibly TRBD1 on 5 matching bases. Trimming left V 1 base short and J 3 bases short, with 12 bases between. Germline-derived CDR1 and CDR2 are MNHEY and SVGAGI. There are 15 residues in the CDR3.

The chain joins TRBV13 to TRBJ2-1; 7 nucleotides align to TRBD2. Germline CDR1 PRHDT, CDR2 FYEKMQ (reference sequence). V lost 4 bases, J lost 2 bases, and 2 bases stayed unmatched. The CDR3 has 14 residues. In DNA, the CDR3 is TGTGCCAGCAGCTCTAGCGGACCCTACAATGAGCAGTTCTTC. Amino acid sequence: CASSSSGPYNEQFF.

J is TRBJ2-5 and V is TRBV4-1; 9 nucleotides match TRBD1. The DNA end lines up better with TRBJ2-7; the J call may be wrong. This CDR3 is built from 16 residues. Germline CDR1 and CDR2: MGHRA and YSYEKL. CDR3 sequence (DNA): TGCGCCAGCAGCGCCTGGGTCACAGGGGGCAGCTACGAGCAGTACTTC. Protein: CASSAWVTGGSYEQYF.

V is TRBV5-6 and J is TRBJ1-1; TRBD1 matches at 9 bases. V trimming: 4 bases; J trimming: 0 bases; junction bases outside the gene matches: 10. The CDR3 totals 17 residues. Per germline, CDR1 SGHDT and CDR2 YYEEEE. The CDR3 coding sequence is TGTGCCAGCAGCGGGGACGACAGGGGGGTTTTGAACACTGAAGCTTTCTTT. Amino acids: CASSGDDRGVLNTEAFF.